Below, 27 T cell receptor beta chains from the same sample are listed, as sequenced in a study of T cell responses to AZD1222 COVID-19 vaccine. TCRdb's table, derived via immunoSEQ multiplex PCR, lists solely in-frame clones and lacks some. The profile shows about 130,000 clones, about 86% of them singletons. This specimen was peripheral blood, taken on day 0 of AZD1222 vaccination. Source of these receptors: an adult in good health.

The chain links TRBV4-3 to TRBJ1-1; D is ambiguous. Germline V gene sequence: CDR1 LGHNA, CDR2 YSLEER. There are 14 residues in the CDR3. V dropped 0 bases and J dropped 7 bases, with 12 bases sitting between them. In nucleotides, the CDR3 is TGCGCCAGCAGCCAAGATAGAGGTCTCCATGAAGCTTTCTTT. Encoded protein: CASSQDRGLHEAFF.

CDR3 sequence (DNA): TGTGCCAGCAGCTCCCCGGACCGAAATGAGCAGTTCTTC. It translates to CASSSPDRNEQFF. V is TRBV7-3 and J is TRBJ2-1, with no clear D. Germline V gene data show CDR1 as SGHTA and CDR2 as FQGTGA. The CDR3 has 13 residues. V lost 4 bases and J lost 7, with 11 bases in between.

This sequence joins TRBV5-1 and TRBJ2-7, with 16 bases fitting TRBD2. This CDR3 comprises 17 residues. The V and J ends lost 4 bases and 3 bases, in that order; junction bases with no gene match: 7. Germline V CDR1 and CDR2: SGHRS, YFSETQ. CDR3 residues: CASSVGTSGRADYEQYF. The DNA for the CDR3 is TGCGCCAGCAGCGTAGGGACTAGCGGGAGGGCGGACTACGAGCAGTACTTC.

The chain joins TRBV6-6 to TRBJ1-2, with unresolved D. Looked up from germline, CDR1 is MNHNY and CDR2 is SVGAGI (reference sequence). Trimming took 1 base from V and 7 from J, leaving 16 bases between them. This CDR3 region has 15 residues. CDR3 amino acids: CASSYWSDTSRGYTF. In nucleotides, the CDR3 is TGTGCCAGCAGTTACTGGTCAGACACCTCGCGTGGCTACACCTTC.

This chain links TRBV19 with TRBJ1-1; 7 nucleotides line up with TRBD1. Per the germline V gene, CDR1 is LNHDA and CDR2 is SQIVND (reference sequence). CDR3 length: 14 residues. With 8 bases clipped from V and 6 bases from J, the junction kept 12 bases outside the gene matches. The CDR3 DNA sequence: TGTGCCAGTGCGGGACAGCGTGTTTCGGCTGAAGCTTTCTTT. The encoded protein is CASAGQRVSAEAFF. Combining the CDR3 with reference TRBV19 and TRBJ1-1 gives the whole variable domain DGGITQSPKYLFRKEGQNVTLSCEQNLNHDAMYWYRQDPGQGLRLIYYSQIVNDFQKGDIAEGYSVSREKKESFPLTVTSAQKNPTAFYLCASAGQRVSAEAFFGQGTRLTVV.

This clone has just a few counts. V is TRBV7-2 and J is TRBJ2-2; D is possibly TRBD1 or TRBD2 (6 bases each). This CDR3 is 16 amino acids long. Germline CDR1 is SGHTA and CDR2 is FQGNSA. V was trimmed by 1 base and J by 2 bases, leaving 11 bases between them. Written as DNA, the CDR3 is TGTGCCAGCAGCTTAGTGGGGGGCCGAAACACCGGGGAGCTGTTTTTT. Residues: CASSLVGGRNTGELFF.

The chain joins TRBV11-2 to TRBJ1-1, with 10 bases that match TRBD1. Germline values: CDR1 SGHAT, CDR2 FQNNGV. Unmatched junction bases numbered 12, after V lost 5 bases and J lost 12 bases. CDR3 length equals 14 residues. The CDR3 loop reads CASSPTQTGGATFF. CDR3 bases: TGTGCCAGCAGCCCCACGCAGACAGGGGGCGCGACTTTCTTT.

This sequence joins TRBV5-1 and TRBJ2-5, with D possibly matching TRBD1 (5 bases). Trimming removed 0 bases from V and 2 bases from J, with 8 bases in between. The CDR3 runs to 14 residues. The V gene's germline CDR1 is SGHRS and CDR2 YFSETQ. The CDR3 spells CASSLAAGQETQYF. The DNA of the CDR3 is TGCGCCAGCAGCTTGGCCGCAGGGCAAGAGACCCAGTACTTC.

The chain joins TRBV3-1 (or the pseudogene TRBV3-2) to TRBJ1-2, with unresolved D. The V gene's germline CDR1 is LGHDT and CDR2 YNNKEL (reference sequence). V was cut by 1 base and J by 7 bases, with 10 bases left in between. The CDR3 loop spans 13 amino acids. The CDR3 loop is CASSQVEGTGYTF. In nucleotides, the CDR3 is TGTGCCAGCAGCCAAGTTGAAGGAACTGGCTACACCTTC.

The DNA of the CDR3 is TGTGCCAGCAGTTCGGCATCGGACGGAGCCCCTTACGAGCAGTACTTC. Its protein product is CASSSASDGAPYEQYF. This sequence joins TRBV27 and TRBJ2-7; D unclear. CDR3 size: 16 residues. Germline assignment: CDR1 MNHEY and CDR2 SMNVEV (reference sequence). V lost 4 bases and J lost 4, with 20 bases in between.

This clone was recorded once. The chain carries TRBV12-3 or TRBV12-4 and TRBJ2-7; the match to TRBD1 covers 9 bases. Germline trimming cut 3 bases from V and 6 bases from J; bases unmatched to any gene: 0. The CDR3 consists of 12 residues. CDR3 sequence: CASSLTGGEQYF. DNA of the CDR3: TGTGCCAGCAGTTTGACAGGGGGCGAGCAGTACTTC.

The chain employs TRBV5-1 and TRBJ2-2; maybe TRBD1 (6 bases). The CDR3 totals 16 residues. Germline V gene sequence: CDR1 SGHRS, CDR2 YFSETQ. V was clipped by 2 bases and J by 3 bases, with 14 bases between them. The CDR3 DNA is TGCGCCAGCAGCTTTGTTGGGGGCCCCGACACCGGGGAGCTGTTTTTT. Translation gives CASSFVGGPDTGELFF.

CDR3 DNA: TGTGCCAGCAGCCTACCCCAGGGGGCTTTGGGTGAGCAGTTCTTC. The encoded protein is CASSLPQGALGEQFF. The J gene is TRBJ2-1, the V gene TRBV28, with 8 bases aligning to TRBD1. CDR3 length: 15 amino acids. Germline V CDR1 and CDR2: MDHEN, SYDVKM. J was trimmed by 9 bases and V by 6 bases; bases with no gene match: 13.

CDR3 sequence reads: CASPCPRGPETQYF. The CDR3 region has the DNA TGTGCCAGCCCTTGCCCAAGAGGTCCAGAGACCCAGTACTTC. The V and J genes are TRBV27 and TRBJ2-5; D not resolved. Per germline, CDR1 MNHEY and CDR2 SMNVEV (reference sequence). This CDR3 comprises 14 residues. V was pared by 8 bases and J by 4 bases, with 17 bases between.

This clone was observed a single time. The chain couples TRBV7-8 to TRBJ1-2; D not resolved. This CDR3 has 11 residues. V lost 1 base and J lost 7, with 4 bases in between. The germline V gene encodes CDR1 SGHVS and CDR2 FQNEAQ. The CDR3 nucleotides read TGTGCCAGCAGCTTAGGGTCTGGCTACACCTTC. It yields the protein CASSLGSGYTF.

This chain connects TRBV6-5 to TRBJ1-5; TRBD1 matches at 7 bases. Germline V gene lookup returns CDR1 MNHEY and CDR2 SVGAGI. The trim removed 6 bases at V and 3 bases at J, leaving 2 bases unmatched. The CDR3 extends over 13 amino acids. The CDR3 sequence: CASSRGANQPQHF. The CDR3 nucleotides are TGTGCCAGCAGCAGGGGGGCCAATCAGCCCCAGCATTTT.

The chain joins TRBV28 to TRBJ1-5, with TRBD1 matching 7 bases. The CDR3 extends over 18 amino acids. With V trimmed by 3 bases and J by 2 bases, 13 bases remained unmatched. Germline V gives CDR1 MDHEN, CDR2 SYDVKM. The DNA for the CDR3 is TGTGCCAGCAGTTTTTTAGGTCTAAAGGACAGGCGCAATCAGCCCCAGCATTTT. This codes for CASSFLGLKDRRNQPQHF.

This chain links TRBV11-2 with TRBJ1-6; 8 bases match TRBD1. CDR3 length: 14 amino acids. The J segment lost 5 bases and the V segment lost 5 bases, leaving 2 bases of the junction unmatched. Germline V CDR1 and CDR2: SGHAT, FQNNGV. The CDR3 loop is CASSPGQDNSPLHF. The CDR3 nucleotides read TGTGCCAGCAGCCCGGGACAGGATAATTCACCCCTCCACTTT.

The genes are TRBV5-1 and TRBJ2-3; D unclear. The V gene lost 0 bases and the J gene lost 4 bases, with 18 bases spanning the gap. This CDR3 has 17 residues. Germline CDR1 and CDR2: SGHRS and YFSETQ. The CDR3 coding sequence is TGCGCCAGCAGCTTGGAATTCCCGAGGTTGATCGCAGATACGCAGTATTTT. Its translation is CASSLEFPRLIADTQYF.

This clone showed up just a few times. Here the CDR3 DNA reads TGTGCCAGCAGTGACCTGACAGGGGGCTATGGCTACACCTTC. Amino acids: CASSDLTGGYGYTF. This chain connects TRBV2 to TRBJ1-2; 9 nucleotides match TRBD1. Germline CDR1 reads SNHLY; CDR2 reads FYNNEI. The CDR3 is 14 residues long. V was clipped by 3 bases and J by 4 bases; unmatched bases: 3.

This rearrangement joins TRBV6-1 to TRBJ1-4; D not resolved. Germline assignment: CDR1 MNHNS and CDR2 SASEGT. The CDR3 sequence is 16 residues long. V gave up 6 bases and J gave up 5 bases, with 19 bases separating them. Here the CDR3 reads CASRELEETLNEKLFF. The CDR3 DNA is TGTGCCAGCAGGGAACTAGAGGAGACTTTAAATGAAAAACTGTTTTTT.

V and J are TRBV11-3 and TRBJ2-2, with TRBD1 matching over 7 bases. Germline values: CDR1 SGHNT, CDR2 YENEEA. There are 15 residues in the CDR3. With V trimmed by 3 bases and J by 3 bases, 4 bases remained unmatched. CDR3 nucleotide sequence: TGTGCCAGCAGCTTCCGGCAGGGGGACACCGGGGAGCTGTTTTTT. The encoded protein is CASSFRQGDTGELFF.

This clone was observed once. The chain combines TRBV28 with TRBJ1-6; no firm D call. Trimming removed 3 bases from V and 4 bases from J, with 16 bases in between. Germline V gene sequence: CDR1 MDHEN, CDR2 SYDVKM. The CDR3 is 17 residues long. DNA of the CDR3: TGTGCCAGCAGTTTTTCCAACGCAGGAGAGTATAATTCACCCCTCCACTTT. This sequence encodes CASSFSNAGEYNSPLHF.

The chain carries TRBV18 and TRBJ1-3, with D maybe TRBD1 (6 bases). V was trimmed by 3 bases and J by 4 bases, leaving 13 bases between them. The CDR3 has 15 residues. Germline V gene lookup returns CDR1 KGHSH and CDR2 LQKENI. CDR3 DNA sequence: TGTGCCAGCTCACCGATACAGGGTGGAGGAAACACCATATATTTT. Encoded protein: CASSPIQGGGNTIYF.

The V gene is TRBV4-3, the J gene TRBJ1-3, with 8 bases lining up with TRBD1. Germline loops: CDR1 LGHNA, CDR2 YSLEER. This CDR3 spans 16 amino acids. Trimming at V came to 6 bases and at J to 4 bases, leaving 11 bases not matched to a gene. The CDR3 DNA is TGCGCCAGCAGGAAGGACAGGGCATCGGCCGGAAACACCATATATTTT. This encodes CASRKDRASAGNTIYF.

The chain uses TRBV12-3 or TRBV12-4 and TRBJ2-5, with 8 nucleotides matching TRBD2. The CDR3 is made up of 12 amino acids. Here the CDR3 DNA reads TGTGCTTCGGGAGGGAACCAAGAGACCCAGTACTTC. The encoded protein is CASGGNQETQYF.

The V and J genes are TRBV27 and TRBJ1-2; 8 bases line up with TRBD1. The ends lost 2 bases at V and 4 bases at J; junction bases unmatched: 6. Looked up from germline, CDR1 is MNHEY and CDR2 is SMNVEV (reference sequence). This CDR3 is 15 amino acids long. CDR3 region: CASSLTGTGPYGYTF. The CDR3 region has the DNA TGTGCCAGCAGTTTAACAGGGACAGGCCCCTATGGCTACACCTTC.